Below are 11 T cell receptor beta chains sequenced from a single sample in a study of beta chain features in type 1 diabetes. Sequenced material consisted of expressed TCRB transcripts (all of the isolated RNA was reverse transcribed). The table came from immunoSEQ multiplex PCR; TCRdb's copy has only in-frame clones and leaves some out. The table has some 410,000 clones, approximately 10% seen once; the top ten hold approximately 0.05%. The specimen sequenced was naive CD4+ T cells from blood. The receptors were gathered from a young woman in good health.

The J gene is TRBJ2-3, the V gene TRBV19; 8 bases map to TRBD2. There are 14 residues in the CDR3. Trimming removed 7 bases from V and 2 bases from J; junction bases left unmatched: 5. CDR1 is LNHDA and CDR2 is SQIVND in the germline V gene (reference sequence). In DNA form, the CDR3 reads TGTGCCAGTACCCGGGAGGGCCTCACAGATACGCAGTATTTT. Its translation: CASTREGLTDTQYF.

In its sample, this clone was seen a few times. The genes are TRBV4-3 and TRBJ1-4; weak D call: TRBD1 (5 bases). V lost 0 bases, J lost 6 bases, and 11 bases lay in between. Germline lookup yields CDR1 LGHNA and CDR2 YSLEER. This CDR3 contains 15 residues. The CDR3 protein is CASSQDFQGDEKLFF. The CDR3 region has the DNA TGCGCCAGCAGCCAAGATTTTCAGGGCGATGAAAAACTGTTTTTT.

The chain uses TRBV27 and TRBJ2-5; 8 bases align to TRBD1. The CDR3 length is 15 residues. The V segment lost 2 bases and the J segment 5 bases; nucleotides outside the gene matches: 7. Germline assignment: CDR1 MNHEY and CDR2 SMNVEV (reference sequence). CDR3 residues: CASSLEGRGPETQYF. CDR3 DNA: TGTGCCAGCAGTTTAGAGGGCAGGGGGCCCGAGACCCAGTACTTC.

In DNA, the CDR3 is TGTGCCAGCAGTCCACAGGGGTCCTACGAGCAGTACTTC. Translating gives CASSPQGSYEQYF. This chain uses TRBV6-5 with TRBJ2-7; 7 bases map to TRBD1. Germline-derived CDR1 and CDR2 are MNHEY and SVGAGI. Trimming removed 5 bases from V and 1 base from J; junction bases left unmatched: 2. The CDR3 has 13 residues.

This clone was counted between two and nine times. The chain employs TRBV30 and TRBJ2-2; D not resolved. This CDR3 is built from 14 residues. V gave up 0 bases and J gave up 6 bases, with 11 bases separating them. From germline, CDR1 is GTSNPN and CDR2 SVGIG (reference sequence). The CDR3 bases are TGTGCCTGGAGTGTACTTCGGGCGTCCGGGGAGCTGTTTTTT. Encoded protein: CAWSVLRASGELFF.

There are a few counts of this clone. The chain employs TRBV5-4 and TRBJ2-7; D gene uncertain. CDR3 length equals 15 residues. CDR1 and CDR2 (germline): SGHNT, YYREEE (reference sequence). Between the trimmed V and J ends, which lost 0 bases and 6 bases, there was a span of 16 bases. The CDR3 DNA follows: TGTGCCAGCAGCTTGGAACCCGGGCCTGGAGCCGAGCAGTACGTC. The encoded protein is CASSLEPGPGAEQYV.

The chain is built from TRBV7-2 and TRBJ2-1; D possibly corresponds to TRBD1 (5 bases). V was trimmed by 5 bases and J by 0 bases, leaving 11 bases between them. CDR3 size: 15 residues. The germline CDR1 and CDR2 sequences are SGHTA and FQGNSA. The CDR3 protein is CASSQRQFSYNEQFF. The CDR3 bases are TGTGCCAGCAGCCAGCGACAGTTCTCCTACAATGAGCAGTTCTTC.

This clone was detected a few times. J is TRBJ2-1 and V is TRBV4-2, with 11 bases fitting TRBD2. With 4 bases clipped from V and 7 bases from J, the junction kept 6 bases outside the gene matches. The V gene's germline CDR1 is LGHNA and CDR2 YNFKEQ. This CDR3 is 15 amino acids long. CDR3 nucleotides: TGTGCCAGCAGCCGTTTGGGACTAGCGGTGAATGAGCAGTTCTTC. Protein product: CASSRLGLAVNEQFF.

This clone was picked up a small number of times. The same CDR3 can be traced to other DNA sequences in this sample. The V call is TRBV30, the J call TRBJ2-5, with TRBD2 matching over 9 bases. The CDR3 has 13 amino acids. Germline CDR1 is GTSNPN and CDR2 is SVGIG (reference sequence). Trimming at V came to 3 bases and at J to 5 bases, leaving 4 bases not matched to a gene. CDR3 loop: CAWSLAGRETQYF. The CDR3 nucleotides are TGTGCCTGGAGCCTAGCGGGAAGGGAGACCCAGTACTTC.

This clone was recorded a few times. The rearrangement joins TRBV5-4 to TRBJ2-1; a possible D gene is TRBD2 (5 bases). Germline CDR1 and CDR2: SGHNT and YYREEE (reference sequence). The ends were cut back, 5 bases at V and 3 bases at J, with 12 bases in the middle. This CDR3 contains 14 residues. The CDR3, as DNA: TGTGCCAGCAGTCTAGCCGTGGTCTACAATGAGCAGTTCTTC. Translating it yields CASSLAVVYNEQFF. Supplemented by reference TRBV5-4 and TRBJ2-1, the full variable domain reads ETGVTQSPTHLIKTRGQQVTLRCSSQSGHNTVSWYQQALGQGPQFIFQYYREEENGRGNFPPRFSGLQFPNYSSELNVNALELDDSALYLCASSLAVVYNEQFFGPGTRLTVL.

The chain carries TRBV4-3 and TRBJ2-3, with D hard to call. The CDR3 contains 13 residues. CDR1 is LGHNA and CDR2 is YSLEER in the germline V gene. Trimming took 3 bases from V and 6 from J, leaving 10 bases between them. CDR3 loop: CASSHNRADTQYF. CDR3 in DNA: TGCGCCAGCAGCCATAACCGGGCGGATACGCAGTATTTT.